This TCR beta chain was recovered during a study of blood T cell repertoires in COVID-19. At the level of the study: T cells, B-cell-depleted T cells, or PBMCs provided the cDNA or gDNA that served as material.

From germline, CDR1 is MNHEY and CDR2 SMNVEV (reference sequence). Trimming took 3 bases from V and 1 from J, leaving 3 bases between them. This CDR3 is built from 13 residues. Here immunoSEQ multiplex PCR was the method, and the copy in TCRdb shows in-frame clones only, minus some. The data show under 350,000 clones, more than 90% seen once. Input material: PBMCs or T cells enriched from blood (not recorded which). The J gene is TRBJ2-2, the V gene TRBV27, with D unclear. The clonotype comes from a man aged 55 to 69 who had recovered from COVID-19. The CDR3: CASSFRNTGELFF. The CDR3 DNA follows: TGTGCCAGCAGTTTTCGGAACACCGGGGAGCTGTTTTTT.